This T cell receptor (beta chain) was sequenced for a study of T cells after yellow fever vaccination. General study points: Post-booster repertoires contained most primary-vaccination clones again (around 96% CD4, around 89% CD8). One caveat is that FACS-sorted repertoires could contain abundant clonotypes contaminating from the bulk population. Relatively few clonotypes were ones that appeared in both CD4 and CD8 compartments.

V was shortened by 0 bases and J by 10 bases, with 8 bases between the two germline ends. The CDR3 has 12 residues. Germline CDR1 and CDR2: LGHNA and YSLEER. Note on this clonotype: No antigen is known for it.

Synthesis of TCR cDNA relied on 5'RACE template switching, which attached a universal primer site and UMIs. TCRdb independently ran MiXCR on the 5' RACE reads; one entry per CDR3 protein. This sample has some 320,000 distinct CDR3 sequences, with 4.1% found just once. The chain links TRBV4-3 to TRBJ2-3; D might be TRBD2 (6 bases). This clonotype was obtained from a man between 18 and 35 years old who received the YFV17D yellow fever vaccine. The sample was PBMCs, taken 5 days after the yellow fever booster vaccination. DNA of the CDR3: TGCGCCAGCAGCCAAGAGGGAGGTGCGCAGTATTTT. Translated, it gives CASSQEGGAQYF.